Shown below are 20 T cell receptor beta chains from a single sample sequenced in a study of low-dose radiotherapy and immunotherapy resistance in tumors. Time point: after trial treatment. Treatment: LDRT plus nivolumab, ipilimumab, low-dose cyclophosphamide and aspirin (RACIN trial). Primers targeting TRAV and TRBV primed first-strand cDNA, covering alpha and beta chains. Using a constant-region primer together with a V-primer adapter, TCRs were subjected to around 20 PCR cycles of amplification. TCRdb fed the reads into MiXCR, producing one record per CDR3 protein. Found here are roughly 100,000 distinct CDR3 sequences, more than 20% of them singletons; the top ten hold roughly 3.9%. This specimen consisted of PBMCs, obtained after low-dose radiotherapy plus immunotherapy. All receptors come from a male donor with prostate cancer.

The genes are TRBV18 and TRBJ2-7; D unclear. With 4 bases removed from V and 5 bases from J, the gap between germline ends came to 15 bases. The CDR3 spans 14 residues. CDR1 is KGHSH and CDR2 is LQKENI in the germline V gene. The CDR3 sequence: CASSRGSGHNEQYF. CDR3 coding DNA: TGTGCCAGCTCACGGGGTTCGGGTCACAACGAGCAGTACTTC.

Ten or more counts support this clonotype. CDR3 in amino acids: CSAWGIDSTNYGYTF. CDR3 nucleotides: TGCAGCGCCTGGGGGATTGATTCGACTAACTATGGCTACACCTTC. V gene TRBV29-1 combines with J gene TRBJ1-2; the D gene is possibly TRBD1 (5 bases). Deletions cut 7 bases from V and 0 bases from J, with 18 bases between. The CDR3 spans 15 residues. From germline, CDR1 is SQVTM and CDR2 ANQGSEA. Drawing the rest from reference TRBV29-1 and TRBJ1-2, the complete variable domain is SAVISQKPSRDICQRGTSLTIQCQVDSQVTMMFWYRQQPGQSLTLIATANQGSEATYESGFVIDKFPISRPNLTFSTLTVSNMSPEDSSIYLCSAWGIDSTNYGYTFGSGTRLTVV.

This clonotype was counted ten times or more. The chain links TRBV20-1 to TRBJ2-1; 8 bases are shared with TRBD2. The ends lost 0 bases at V and 8 bases at J; junction bases unmatched: 9. The CDR3 totals 15 residues. Germline CDR1 is DFQATT and CDR2 is SNEGSKA (reference sequence). CDR3 protein: CSARDGRGGRDEQFF. The CDR3 DNA follows: TGCAGTGCTAGAGATGGACGGGGGGGTCGAGATGAGCAGTTCTTC.

This clonotype was seen many times. The J gene is TRBJ2-3, the V gene TRBV4-2; 8 positions agree with TRBD2. With V trimmed by 3 bases and J by 9 bases, 8 bases remained unmatched. CDR1 is LGHNA, CDR2 YNFKEQ, per germline. The CDR3 has 14 residues. In DNA form, the CDR3 reads TGTGCCAGCAGCCAGCCCGGGACTAGTCGAACGCAGTATTTT. This encodes CASSQPGTSRTQYF.

The V gene is TRBV7-9, the J gene TRBJ2-7, with 7 bases fitting TRBD1. This CDR3 comprises 14 residues. Trimming cost V 3 bases and J 5 bases; bases outside gene matches: 7. The germline V gene encodes CDR1 SEHNR and CDR2 FQNEAQ (reference sequence). CDR3 nucleotide sequence: TGTGCCAGCAGCTTGACAGGGATGCGGGACGAGCAGTACTTC. Protein sequence: CASSLTGMRDEQYF.

This clonotype was picked up many times. This chain connects TRBV7-2 to TRBJ2-3; 15 positions agree with TRBD2. CDR1 is SGHTA, CDR2 FQGNSA, per germline. The CDR3 sequence is 15 residues long. V dropped 4 bases and J dropped 14; count of bases not matched to a gene: 10. The CDR3 region is CASSYGLAGGSLLYF. For the CDR3, the DNA is TGTGCCAGCAGCTACGGACTAGCGGGGGGGTCCCTCCTGTATTTT.

This clonotype was found a few times. The rearrangement joins TRBV7-3 to TRBJ2-3, with 7 bases aligning to TRBD2. With V trimmed by 4 bases and J by 5 bases, 6 bases remained unmatched. Germline V gene lookup returns CDR1 SGHTA and CDR2 FQGTGA. The CDR3 is 14 amino acids. CDR3 amino acids: CASSSAGQGDTQYF. CDR3 sequence (DNA): TGTGCCAGCAGCTCAGCGGGGCAGGGAGATACGCAGTATTTT.

This clonotype has a count of ten or more. The chain carries TRBV15 and TRBJ2-5; 11 bases are shared with TRBD2. J was trimmed by 3 bases and V by 3 bases; bases with no gene match: 3. CDR3 length equals 15 residues. CDR1 and CDR2 (germline): LNHNV, YYDKDF (reference sequence). The CDR3 spells CATSSLLAGEETQYF. CDR3 nucleotides: TGTGCCACCAGCAGTCTACTAGCGGGGGAAGAGACCCAGTACTTC.

In this sample, this clonotype turned up many times. The chain is built from TRBV7-9 and TRBJ1-1, with D unclear. Trimming removed 7 bases from V and 1 base from J, with 13 bases in between. The CDR3 is 14 amino acids. Germline CDR1 and CDR2: SEHNR and FQNEAQ (reference sequence). The CDR3 spells CASILGLRNTEAFF. The CDR3, as DNA: TGTGCCAGCATCCTCGGACTGCGGAACACTGAAGCTTTCTTT. Complete variable domain (other parts from reference TRBV7-9 and TRBJ1-1): DTGVSQNPRHKITKRGQNVTFRCDPISEHNRLYWYRQTLGQGPEFLTYFQNEAQLEKSRLLSDRFSAERPKGSFSTLEIQRTEQGDSAMYLCASILGLRNTEAFFGQGTRLTVV.

The CDR3 here is CASSSFPGAPETQYF. DNA for the CDR3: TGTGCCAGCAGCTCTTTCCCAGGGGCTCCAGAGACCCAGTACTTC. The chain employs TRBV5-5 and TRBJ2-5, with D possibly matching TRBD1 (6 bases). This CDR3 comprises 15 residues. Germline values: CDR1 SGHKS, CDR2 YYEKEE (reference sequence). V dropped 3 bases and J dropped 4 bases, with 16 bases sitting between them. The full variable domain, in which reference TRBV5-5 and TRBJ2-5 provide the parts outside the CDR3, is DAGVTQSPTHLIKTRGQQVTLRCSPISGHKSVSWYQQVLGQGPQFIFQYYEKEERGRGNFPDRFSARQFPNYSSELNVNALLLGDSALYLCASSSFPGAPETQYFGPGTRLLVL.

The table lists this clonotype with a few counts. A read error is likely here: a far larger clone is one base away. This rearrangement joins TRBV29-1 to TRBJ2-7; 10 nucleotides align to TRBD1. Unmatched junction bases numbered 10, after V lost 7 bases and J lost 7 bases. Germline V lookup: CDR1 SQVTM, CDR2 ANQGSEA. The CDR3 loop spans 13 amino acids. CDR3 loop: CSGGDRGFNEQYF. CDR3 sequence (DNA): TGCAGCGGGGGGGACAGGGGATTCAATGAGCAGTACTTC.

On this clonotype: This likely stems from a read error, as it lies one base from a far larger clone. The gene calls are TRBV27 and TRBJ2-2; maybe TRBD2 (5 bases). Per the germline V gene, CDR1 is MNHEY and CDR2 is SMNVEV (reference sequence). The length of the CDR3 is 15 residues. The V gene lost 9 bases and the J gene lost 0 bases, with 14 bases spanning the gap. The CDR3: CASSGPGANTGELFF. As DNA, the CDR3 is TGTGCCAGTTCCGGCCCCGGGGCGAACACCGGGGAGCTGTTTTTT.

This clonotype was observed many times. The chain employs TRBV3-1 and TRBJ1-2; no firm D call. This CDR3 comprises 15 residues. CDR1 LGHDT and CDR2 YNNKEL come from the germline V gene (reference sequence). V lost 0 bases to trimming and J lost 8 bases, with 16 bases between them. CDR3 sequence: CASSQDRRVFGGYTF. The CDR3 nucleotides are TGTGCCAGCAGCCAAGATAGGAGAGTTTTCGGAGGCTACACCTTC. Based on the CDR3 plus reference TRBV3-1 and TRBJ1-2, the full variable domain is DTAVSQTPKYLVTQMGNDKSIKCEQNLGHDTMYWYKQDSKKFLKIMFSYNNKELIINETVPNRFSPKSPDKAHLNLHINSLELGDSAVYFCASSQDRRVFGGYTFGSGTRLTVV.

This clonotype has at least ten counts. The chain recombines TRBV7-2 with TRBJ2-5; TRBD1 matches 7 bases. CDR1 and CDR2 (germline): SGHTA, FQGNSA. V shed 1 base and J 4 bases; nucleotides not matched to a gene: 3. This CDR3 is 14 amino acids long. Here the CDR3 reads CASSLVPGGETQYF. The CDR3 DNA reads TGTGCCAGCAGCTTAGTCCCAGGGGGAGAGACCCAGTACTTC.

This clonotype has a count of ten or more. The rearrangement links TRBV19 to TRBJ2-2; TRBD2 is a possible D gene (5 bases). CDR3 length: 14 residues. V dropped 3 bases and J dropped 4 bases, with 9 bases sitting between them. The germline gives CDR1 LNHDA, CDR2 SQIVND (reference sequence). CDR3 residues: CASSMGAATGELFF. The CDR3 nucleotides are TGTGCCAGTAGTATGGGAGCGGCCACCGGGGAGCTGTTTTTT.

This clonotype was counted many times. This sequence joins TRBV4-1 and TRBJ1-5; TRBD1 might be the D (5 bases). V lost 1 base and J 4 bases, leaving 17 bases between the germline ends. Per germline, CDR1 MGHRA and CDR2 YSYEKL. This CDR3 comprises 17 residues. The DNA for the CDR3 is TGCGCCAGCAGCCAAGGGTGGGCCCGGGGGTTAAATCAGCCCCAGCATTTT. Amino acids: CASSQGWARGLNQPQHF.

The gene calls are TRBV18 and TRBJ2-1; D is possibly TRBD1 or TRBD2 (5 bases each). Germline V lookup: CDR1 KGHSH, CDR2 LQKENI. Trimming took off 1 base at V and 10 bases at J, with 14 bases between the two ends. The CDR3 length is 14 residues. The CDR3 region is CASSPLRGEGEQFF. DNA of the CDR3: TGTGCCAGCTCACCACTCCGGGGCGAGGGCGAGCAGTTCTTC.

This clonotype was found many times. The chain links TRBV7-9 to TRBJ2-5; no definite D call. With 1 base removed from V and 0 bases from J, the gap between germline ends came to 12 bases. The length of the CDR3 is 16 residues. CDR1 SEHNR and CDR2 FQNEAQ come from the germline V gene (reference sequence). The CDR3 DNA reads as TGTGCCAGCAGCTTAGTTCTAAGATTGTACCAAGAGACCCAGTACTTC. Residues: CASSLVLRLYQETQYF.

This clonotype was recorded at least ten times. The chain employs TRBV20-1 and TRBJ1-1; unclear D gene. V lost 5 bases, J lost 10 bases, and 14 bases lay in between. From germline, CDR1 is DFQATT and CDR2 SNEGSKA (reference sequence). The CDR3 is made up of 11 amino acids. CDR3 amino acids: CSAPPPRLAFF. The CDR3 coding sequence is TGCAGTGCTCCACCACCGCGCTTAGCTTTCTTT.

This clonotype was detected ten times or more. The CDR3 is CASSSYSGTGSQPQHF. CDR3 nucleotide sequence: TGTGCCAGCAGTTCCTACTCCGGGACAGGAAGTCAGCCCCAGCATTTT. The chain carries TRBV12-3 or TRBV12-4 and TRBJ1-5, with 8 bases lining up with TRBD1. The CDR3 loop spans 16 amino acids. The J segment lost 6 bases and the V segment lost 4 bases, leaving 11 bases of the junction unmatched.